The rows below give T cell receptor beta chains drawn from one sample of a study of immune evolution from preneoplasia to lung adenocarcinoma. The protocol was immunoSEQ multiplex PCR, while the TCRdb copy is restricted to in-frame clones and leaves out a portion. In the table there are about 8,600 clones, about 80% of which are singletons. The sequenced sample was FFPE lung adenocarcinoma in situ tissue. The receptor source for this set is a person aged 60 to 80 with lung adenocarcinoma. Each CDR3 is given with its conserved first and last residue. The D gene is left open where the match is weak. Expanded clones are given a class, and other clones once, few, many or no size at all.

v_gene	abundance	j_gene	d_gene	CDR3nt	CDR3aa
TRBV2	-	TRBJ1-3	-	TGTGCCAGTGTACGGTCGAACACCATATATTTT	CASVRSNTIYF
TRBV2	-	TRBJ2-2	TRBD1	TGTGCCAGCAGTCGGGGACAGATCCCCGGGGAGCTGTTTTTT	CASSRGQIPGELFF
TRBV5-1	-	TRBJ2-1	TRBD2	TGCGCCAGCACAGACCCGGCTAGCGGGGGGATCTATGAGCAGTTCTTC	CASTDPASGGIYEQFF
TRBV6-1	few	TRBJ1-4	-	TGTGCCAGCAGTGAAGCGGGACGGACAACTAATGAAAAACTGTTTTTT	CASSEAGRTTNEKLFF
TRBV7-9	-	TRBJ2-5	-	TGTGCCAGCAGCCCATGGGGGCATGTGGAGACCCAGTACTTC	CASSPWGHVETQYF
TRBV27	-	TRBJ1-1	TRBD1	TGTGCCAGCAGCCCAGGAGGGGGCTACACTGAAGCTTTCTTT	CASSPGGGYTEAFF
TRBV27	once	TRBJ2-7	-	TGTGCCAGCAGTTTATCGACCTTACGCGAGCAGTACTTC	CASSLSTLREQYF
TRBV19	-	TRBJ2-3	TRBD2	TGTGCCAGTAGTGTTAGCGGGGGCCATAGCACAGATACGCAGTATTTT	CASSVSGGHSTDTQYF
TRBV29-1	-	TRBJ2-3	-	TGCAGCGTTGACATTAGCACAGATACGCAGTATTTT	CSVDISTDTQYF
TRBV29-1	-	TRBJ2-3	-	TGCAGCGGGACAACGAGCACAGATACGCAGTATTTT	CSGTTSTDTQYF
TRBV29-1	few	TRBJ1-1	-	TGCAGCGGTATGACTCCAGAGAACACTGAAGCTTTCTTT	CSGMTPENTEAFF
TRBV7-6	few	TRBJ1-2	-	TGTGCCAGCAGCTTACAATCAGGGGCTAACTATGGCTACACCTTC	CASSLQSGANYGYTF
TRBV9	once	TRBJ2-3	TRBD2	TGTGCCAGCAGCGTACAAAGCGGGGGGGATACGCAGTATTTT	CASSVQSGGDTQYF
TRBV27	-	TRBJ1-1	-	TGTGCCAGCAGTTTTGGGGTCACTGAAGCTTTCTTT	CASSFGVTEAFF
TRBV7-9	-	TRBJ2-1	-	TGTGCCAGCAGCTCCCGGCTCGCCGGGAGCAATGAGCAGTTCTTC	CASSSRLAGSNEQFF
TRBV6-1	-	TRBJ1-2	TRBD1	TGTGCCAGCAGTGGGGACAGGGCCTATGGCTACACCTTC	CASSGDRAYGYTF
TRBV19	-	TRBJ2-3	TRBD1	TGTGCCAGTAGTATGGGAGGGACAGGGCTTGCCGATACGCAGTATTTT	CASSMGGTGLADTQYF
TRBV4-1	-	TRBJ1-2	TRBD1	TGCGCCAGCAGCCAAGAATGGGCCGGAGGGGGCGCGGTTAATGGCTACACCTTC	CASSQEWAGGGAVNGYTF
TRBV5-6	-	TRBJ2-2	-	TGTGCCACCTCTATGGTGGGACCCGGGGAGCTGTTTTTT	CATSMVGPGELFF
TRBV6-1	once	TRBJ1-6	-	TGTGCCAGCAGTGAAGGCCCTAGGGCACCCCTCCACTTT	CASSEGPRAPLHF
TRBV7-2	-	TRBJ2-5	-	TGTGCCAGCAGCTTAGTTGTGAGAGAGACCCAGTACTTC	CASSLVVRETQYF
TRBV30	medium-sized	TRBJ2-2	TRBD2	TGTGCCTGGAGTCCACGGACTAGCGGGGGGCCGTACACCGGGGAGCTGTTTTTT	CAWSPRTSGGPYTGELFF
TRBV7-9	-	TRBJ1-6	-	TGTGCCAGCAACCAAGGGGGTTTTAATTCACCCCCCCACTTT	CASNQGGFNSPPHF
TRBV6-1	few	TRBJ1-2	TRBD1	TGTGCCAGCAGCCGGGACAGGGAGGCCTATGGCTACACCTTC	CASSRDREAYGYTF
TRBV5-4	-	TRBJ2-4	-	TGTGCCAGCAGCCCCCAAGGACAGGCCAAAAACATTCAGTACTTC	CASSPQGQAKNIQYF
TRBV18	-	TRBJ1-1	-	TGTGCCAGCTCACCTTCCGGGACGAACACTGAAGCTTTCTTT	CASSPSGTNTEAFF
TRBV27	-	TRBJ2-1	-	TGTGCCAGCAGTTTAGGGGTAAACAATGAGCAGTTCTTC	CASSLGVNNEQFF
TRBV19	few	TRBJ2-5	TRBD1	TGTGCCAGTAGTTCGAGAGACAGGGCTGGGGAGACCCAGTACTTC	CASSSRDRAGETQYF
TRBV5-1	-	TRBJ2-5	-	TGCGCCAGCATCCGGGGCCCACAAGAGACCCAGTACTTC	CASIRGPQETQYF
TRBV4-1	-	TRBJ2-1	-	TGCGCCAGCAGCCACCAACAGGGAAGGAACAATGAGCAGTTCTTC	CASSHQQGRNNEQFF
TRBV6-4	-	TRBJ1-5	-	TGTGCCAGCAGTGACTCGGGGGGTGGATGGGATCAGCCCCAGCATTTT	CASSDSGGGWDQPQHF
TRBV7-9	-	TRBJ1-3	-	TGTGCCAGCAGCTTAAAAGGTTCCGCGGGCGGAAACACCATATATTTT	CASSLKGSAGGNTIYF
TRBV7-2	-	TRBJ2-3	TRBD2	TGTGCCAGCAGTCGGATAGCGGGGGGAGGGACAGATACGCAGTATTTT	CASSRIAGGGTDTQYF
TRBV18	-	TRBJ2-7	-	TGTGCCAGCTCACCGGACATTACCTTCTACGAGCAGTACTTC	CASSPDITFYEQYF
TRBV2	-	TRBJ2-7	-	TGTGCCAGCAGTCGTGGCCAATCCTACGAGCAGTACTTC	CASSRGQSYEQYF
TRBV11-2	-	TRBJ2-7	-	TGTGCCAGCAGCTTGGACTGGGGGAAGCAGTACTTC	CASSLDWGKQYF
TRBV25-1	-	TRBJ2-5	-	TGTGCCAGCAGTGGGCATACTAGCACGGGACAGTTGGAGACCCAGTACTTC	CASSGHTSTGQLETQYF
TRBV29-1	-	TRBJ2-7	-	TGCAGCGTTTTGGGCGACTGGGGGGAGCAGTACTTC	CSVLGDWGEQYF
TRBV6-5	-	TRBJ1-2	TRBD1	TGTGCCAGCAGTTACGACAGGGGGTCTGTTTACGGCTACACCTTC	CASSYDRGSVYGYTF
TRBV9	-	TRBJ2-3	-	TGTGCCAGCAGCGTAACCAGCAGAACAGATACGCAGTATTTT	CASSVTSRTDTQYF
TRBV19	-	TRBJ1-1	-	TGTGCCAGTAGTGTCCTCAGGGAGAGGGTTCGTTTTAACACTGAAGCTTTCTTT	CASSVLRERVRFNTEAFF
TRBV5-6	-	TRBJ2-1	-	TGTGCCAGCAGCTTCCACAATGAGCAGTTCTTC	CASSFHNEQFF
TRBV7-8	-	TRBJ1-1	TRBD1	TGTGCCAGCAGCATCCGCGGTACAGGGGGCAGTTTCAACACTGAAGCTTTCTTT	CASSIRGTGGSFNTEAFF
TRBV12-5	-	TRBJ1-3	-	TGTGCTAGTGGTTCCCGTCGAGACACCATATATTTT	CASGSRRDTIYF
TRBV7-8	-	TRBJ2-5	TRBD2	TGTGCCAGCAGCTTAGGAGCGGGGGCCCCCCTTGGTGAGCAGTACTTC	CASSLGAGAPLGEQYF
TRBV7-6	-	TRBJ2-5	-	TGTGCCAGCAGCCACGTTGGGACCCAGTACTTC	CASSHVGTQYF
TRBV11-2	few	TRBJ1-2	TRBD1	TGTGCCAGCAGCTCGGACAGGGGGTTGGCTGGCTACACCTTC	CASSSDRGLAGYTF
TRBV29-1	-	TRBJ2-7	-	TGCAGCGTTGAAGATCGCAGGGGGGATTCCCACGAGCAGTACTTC	CSVEDRRGDSHEQYF
TRBV4-1	-	TRBJ2-4	TRBD2	TGCGCCAGCAGCCAAGGCGGACTAGCGGGGATTATGAATATTCAGTACTTC	CASSQGGLAGIMNIQYF
TRBV28	few	TRBJ2-7	TRBD1	TGTGCCAGCAGACTGGGACAGAGAAGCTCCTACGAGCAGTACTTC	CASRLGQRSSYEQYF
TRBV13	-	TRBJ1-1	-	TGTGCCAGCAGCTTAGGTTCGAACACTGAAGCTTTCTTT	CASSLGSNTEAFF
TRBV6-1	-	TRBJ2-7	-	TGTGCCAGCAGTGAAGCGGGGGCAATGGCCGAGCAGTACTTC	CASSEAGAMAEQYF
TRBV11-2	few	TRBJ2-1	-	TGTGCCAGCAGCTTTCCCGCGGGCAATGAGCAGTTCTTC	CASSFPAGNEQFF
TRBV27	-	TRBJ2-2	-	TGTGCCAGCAGTTTCCTCAAGAACACCGGGGAGCTGTTTTTT	CASSFLKNTGELFF
TRBV2	-	TRBJ1-2	-	TGTGCCAGCAGTCAGGGTAACTATGGCTACACCTTC	CASSQGNYGYTF